Included here is one TCR beta chain sequence, with context. This sample is drawn from a study of technical replicates of blood from several donors. Some clones are missing from TCRdb's copy, which holds only in-frame ones; the method was immunoSEQ multiplex PCR. The table has 85,000 to 100,000 clones, roughly 94% seen once. Per germline, CDR1 SGHVS and CDR2 FQNEAQ. The V gene lost 5 bases and the J gene lost 1 base, with 30 bases spanning the gap. This CDR3 is built from 20 residues. The clonotype originates from a human donor in good health. The chain couples TRBV7-8 to TRBJ2-7, with D possibly TRBD2 on 6 matching bases. Sequencing was performed on T cells isolated from PBMCs. The CDR3 DNA reads TGTGCCAGCAGCCGAAACTATCGGGCGGGGCAGTTTATCACATCCTACGAGCAGTACTTC. This encodes CASSRNYRAGQFITSYEQYF. The full variable domain, rest sourced from reference TRBV7-8 and TRBJ2-7, is GAGVSQSPRYKVAKRGQDVALRCDPISGHVSLFWYQQALGQGPEFLTYFQNEAQLDKSGLPSDRFFAERPEGSVSTLKIQRTQQEDSAVYLCASSRNYRAGQFITSYEQYFGPGTRLTVT.